This T cell receptor (beta chain) was sequenced in a study of radiotherapy plus CTLA-4 blockade in lung cancer. Using immunoSEQ multiplex PCR, the repertoire was profiled, and TCRdb retains in-frame clones only, with some absent. The sample carries about 100,000 clones, roughly 85% recorded once. The CDR3 totals 13 residues. CDR1 and CDR2 (germline): GTSNPN, SVGIG (reference sequence). V was shortened by 2 bases and J by 6 bases, with 14 bases between the two germline ends. CTLA-4 blockade using ipilimumab, together with focal radiation, was received by patients with chemo-refractory metastatic non-small-cell lung cancer. This clone was counted a single time.

The receptor's source is a human donor with non-small cell lung cancer who had stable disease on radiotherapy plus ipilimumab. The chain couples TRBV30 to TRBJ2-7; D is ambiguous. The specimen comprised peripheral blood, sampled from a patient treated with radiotherapy plus ipilimumab. CDR3 coding DNA: TGTGCCTGGAGTTTATCGTTTAGTAGCGAGCAGTACTTC. Its translation: CAWSLSFSSEQYF.